This TCR beta chain is from a study of T cell responses to AZD1222 COVID-19 vaccine. This CDR3 is built from 15 residues. Germline lookup yields CDR1 SNHLY and CDR2 FYNNEI. J lost 5 bases, V lost 5 bases, and 6 bases had no gene match. Broader study findings: There were mostly white British donors and more females than males, and clonal diversity was possibly underestimated. Just a handful of AZD1222 recipients tested seropositive at baseline. Unmutated variant regions reportedly attract nearly half of all spike-specific TCRs. Vaccine-related CD4 TCRs covered spike, predominating at 160-218 and 743-854.

Measured with immunoSEQ multiplex PCR; TCRdb has only the in-frame clones, and not every one. The table includes fewer than 180,000 clones, about 92% detected once. A note on this clone: As yet, its antigen is unknown.

Source: peripheral blood, taken 28 days after the second AZD1222 dose. The V call is TRBV2, the J call TRBJ2-1; TRBD2 aligns across 10 bases. The TCR originated in an adult who received the AZD1222 COVID-19 vaccine. The CDR3 DNA reads TGTGCCAGCAGTCTCGGACTAGCGGCTAACAATGAGCAGTTCTTC. Its protein product is CASSLGLAANNEQFF.